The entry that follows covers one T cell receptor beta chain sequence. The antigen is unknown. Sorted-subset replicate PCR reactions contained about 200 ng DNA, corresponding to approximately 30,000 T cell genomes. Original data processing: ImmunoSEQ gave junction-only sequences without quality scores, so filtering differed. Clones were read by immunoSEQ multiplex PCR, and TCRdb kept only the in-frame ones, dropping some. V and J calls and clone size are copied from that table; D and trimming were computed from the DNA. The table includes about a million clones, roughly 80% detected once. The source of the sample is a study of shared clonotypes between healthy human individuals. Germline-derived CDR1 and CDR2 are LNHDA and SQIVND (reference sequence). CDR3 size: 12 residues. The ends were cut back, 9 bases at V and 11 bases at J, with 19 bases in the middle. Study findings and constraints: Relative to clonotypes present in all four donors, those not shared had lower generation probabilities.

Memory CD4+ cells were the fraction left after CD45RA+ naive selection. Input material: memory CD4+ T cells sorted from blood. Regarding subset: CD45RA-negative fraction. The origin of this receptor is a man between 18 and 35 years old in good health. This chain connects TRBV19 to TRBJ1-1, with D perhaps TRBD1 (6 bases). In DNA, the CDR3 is TGTGCCAGCACTACAGGGTTTAGTGATGCTTTCTTT. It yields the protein CASTTGFSDAFF.